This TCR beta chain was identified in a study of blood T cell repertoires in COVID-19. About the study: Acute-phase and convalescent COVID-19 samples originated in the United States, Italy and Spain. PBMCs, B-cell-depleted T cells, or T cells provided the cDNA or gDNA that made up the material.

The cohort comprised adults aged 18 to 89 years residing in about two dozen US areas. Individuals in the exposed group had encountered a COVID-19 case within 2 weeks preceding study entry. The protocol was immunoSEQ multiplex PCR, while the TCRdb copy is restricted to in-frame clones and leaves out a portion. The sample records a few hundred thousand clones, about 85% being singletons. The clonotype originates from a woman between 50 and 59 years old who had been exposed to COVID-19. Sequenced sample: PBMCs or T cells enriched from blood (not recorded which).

The CDR3 bases are TGTGCCAGCAGCCCCCGGACTAGCGGGGCAGAAGATACGCAGTATTTT. This encodes CASSPRTSGAEDTQYF. The gene calls are TRBV5-5 and TRBJ2-3; TRBD2 matches at 12 bases. Germline CDR1 SGHKS, CDR2 YYEKEE (reference sequence). There are 16 residues in the CDR3. V dropped 4 bases and J dropped 5; count of bases not matched to a gene: 8.